Shown below are 9 T cell receptor beta chains from a single sample sequenced in a study of cytotoxic CD8 clonotypes in ibrutinib-treated CLL. The protocol was immunoSEQ multiplex PCR, while the TCRdb copy is restricted to in-frame clones and leaves out a portion. Counted here are over 100,000 clones, roughly 88% occurring once; the ten biggest clones make up roughly 2%. Sequenced here: PBMCs, sampled after 24 months of ibrutinib treatment. The receptor set was obtained from a human donor with chronic lymphocytic leukemia.

V gene TRBV5-1 combines with J gene TRBJ2-1; 10 bases match TRBD1. The germline V gene encodes CDR1 SGHRS and CDR2 YFSETQ. CDR3 length: 15 amino acids. V was pared by 3 bases and J by 7 bases, with 7 bases of the junction left unmatched. The CDR3 sequence: CASSSGTGVVNEQFF. DNA of the CDR3: TGCGCCAGCAGCTCCGGGACAGGGGTAGTGAATGAGCAGTTCTTC. The full variable domain, in which reference TRBV5-1 and TRBJ2-1 provide the parts outside the CDR3, is KAGVTQTPRYLIKTRGQQVTLSCSPISGHRSVSWYQQTPGQGLQFLFEYFSETQRNKGNFPGRFSGRQFSNSRSEMNVSTLELGDSALYLCASSSGTGVVNEQFFGPGTRLTVL.

This rearrangement joins TRBV18 to TRBJ2-7; the D call may be TRBD1 or TRBD2 (5 bases each). The CDR3 is made up of 14 amino acids. Trimming took 2 bases from V and 0 from J, leaving 8 bases between them. Germline lookup yields CDR1 KGHSH and CDR2 LQKENI. CDR3: CASSPGTNSYEQYF. The CDR3 nucleotides read TGTGCCAGCTCACCAGGGACCAACTCCTACGAGCAGTACTTC.

CDR3 in amino acids: CASNLGGQRGNQPQHF. As DNA, the CDR3 is TGTGCCAGCAACTTAGGGGGGCAAAGGGGCAATCAGCCCCAGCATTTT. The V gene is TRBV28, the J gene TRBJ1-5; D possibly corresponds to TRBD1 (6 bases). The CDR3 extends over 16 amino acids. Germline V gene data show CDR1 as MDHEN and CDR2 as SYDVKM. The V gene lost 7 bases and the J gene lost 2 bases, with 18 bases spanning the gap.

The V and J genes are TRBV14 and TRBJ2-2, with D unresolved. The CDR3 extends over 16 amino acids. Germline lookup yields CDR1 SGHDN and CDR2 FVKESK. The V end lost 1 base, the J end lost 8 bases, and 17 bases lay between the germline ends. The CDR3 DNA follows: TGTGCCAGCAGCCAAGTCCGTCCGTTGGGTGAGGGGGAGCTGTTTTTT. Protein product: CASSQVRPLGEGELFF.

The chain links TRBV19 to TRBJ2-5, with D tentatively TRBD2 (5 bases). CDR3 length: 15 amino acids. Germline loops: CDR1 LNHDA, CDR2 SQIVND (reference sequence). Trimming removed 6 bases at V and 8 bases at J, with 22 bases between. The CDR3 is CASSPGLGSKRTQYF. The CDR3 DNA sequence: TGTGCCAGTAGCCCAGGCTTGGGGAGCAAGAGAACCCAGTACTTC.

This chain connects TRBV5-5 to TRBJ1-5; 8 bases agree with TRBD1. Germline values: CDR1 SGHKS, CDR2 YYEKEE (reference sequence). The CDR3 is 15 amino acids. V dropped 4 bases and J dropped 4; count of bases not matched to a gene: 7. CDR3 DNA: TGTGCCAGCAGCGGGGGACAGGTAGTAAATCAGCCCCAGCATTTT. Its translation: CASSGGQVVNQPQHF.

A few counts support this clone. This chain connects TRBV4-1 to TRBJ1-4, with unresolved D. Trimming took off 5 bases at V and 12 bases at J, with 13 bases between the two ends. The CDR3 has 12 residues. CDR1 is MGHRA, CDR2 YSYEKL, per germline. In nucleotides, the CDR3 is TGCGCCAGCAGCGGCCCCCGGGCCCAACTGTTTTTT. It codes for CASSGPRAQLFF.

The sample holds a few counts of this clone. The chain combines TRBV14 with TRBJ2-1, with TRBD2 identical over 7 bases. After removal of 3 bases from V and 2 bases from J, the junction contained 4 bases not matched to a gene. The germline gives CDR1 SGHDN, CDR2 FVKESK. The CDR3 is made up of 15 amino acids. Here the CDR3 reads CASSHDAGAYNEQFF. CDR3 coding DNA: TGTGCCAGCAGCCATGATGCGGGGGCCTACAATGAGCAGTTCTTC.

The J gene is TRBJ2-2, the V gene TRBV4-2; D not certain. Looked up from germline, CDR1 is LGHNA and CDR2 is YNFKEQ. V was pared by 0 bases and J by 7 bases, with 6 bases between. The CDR3 contains 13 residues. This CDR3 reads CASSQENGGELFF. In nucleotides, the CDR3 is TGTGCCAGCAGCCAAGAGAATGGCGGGGAGCTGTTTTTT.